This T cell receptor (beta chain) was recorded in a study of human T cells and chemical hapten exposure. Study-wide context: Patients having alopecia areata, totalis or universalis were mostly female.

The time point was: patch test 1, 2 weeks after DPC sensitization. Treatment meaning: therapeutic diphenylcyclopropenone sensitization with weekly scalp DPC. The CDR3 extends over 14 amino acids. CDR1 is LGHDT, CDR2 YNNKEL, per germline (reference sequence). V shed 8 bases and J shed 2 bases, with 13 bases lying between them. TCRdb re-analysed the RACE reads in MiXCR, keeping a single row per CDR3 protein. The data contain 180,000 or so distinct CDR3 sequences, about a fifth of them singletons. The receptor was isolated from a woman between 50 and 59 years old with alopecia areata. Some clones in this sample may be carry-over from other donors' samples. The sequencing here drew on whole blood, taken in connection with sensitization to the hapten diphenylcyclopropenone (DPC). The chain employs TRBV3-1 and TRBJ2-1; weak D call: TRBD2 (7 bases). The CDR3 DNA reads TGTGCCAGCTCCTCGCGGGGGCCCTACAATGAGCAGTTCTTC. Its translation is CASSSRGPYNEQFF.